This T cell receptor beta chain originates from a study of CD8 T cells in ankylosing spondylitis. General study findings and limits: Earlier literature documents some of the motif variants in reactive arthritis synovial fluid and blood. Matched ankylosing spondylitis synovial fluid reportedly showed significant enrichment of disease-linked clones.

The CDR3 extends over 16 amino acids. Deletions cut 2 bases from V and 6 bases from J, with 16 bases between. Per germline, CDR1 MGHRA and CDR2 YSYEKL. Researchers built TCR beta libraries using quantitative 5'-RACE with molecular barcodes. One entry per CDR3 protein, called by TCRdb with MiXCR from the 5' RACE reads. The sample carries 200,000 to 250,000 distinct CDR3 sequences, around 10% recorded once. This clonotype has a count of ten or more. The antigen is unknown. V and J are TRBV4-1 and TRBJ2-2; a weak D match, TRBD2 (5 bases). The receptor was isolated from a male donor with ankylosing spondylitis or in good health (not recorded which). Sequencing was done on a sample of blood, either unsorted or a sorted T cell fraction (not recorded which). The CDR3 region is CASSQPGISNAGELFF. The CDR3 DNA sequence: TGCGCCAGCAGCCAACCGGGGATAAGTAATGCCGGGGAGCTGTTTTTT.